This passage covers 27 T cell receptor beta chains from one sample sequenced in a study of blood T cell repertoires in COVID-19. Measured with immunoSEQ multiplex PCR; TCRdb has only the in-frame clones, and not every one. This table holds 150,000 to 200,000 clones, around 83% found once. Input material: peripheral blood. The receptor set was obtained from a woman older than 75 in a cohort sampled during active or convalescent COVID-19.

The CDR3 sequence: CASSSGGTAKRDTQYF. The CDR3 nucleotides are TGTGCCAGCAGCTCCGGAGGGACGGCCAAGAGGGATACGCAGTATTTT. The V gene is TRBV7-9, the J gene TRBJ2-3; tentative D call: TRBD2 (6 bases). V was cut by 4 bases and J by 6 bases, with 20 bases left in between. The length of the CDR3 is 16 residues. From germline, CDR1 is SEHNR and CDR2 FQNEAQ (reference sequence). Drawing the rest from reference TRBV7-9 and TRBJ2-3, the complete variable domain is DTGVSQNPRHKITKRGQNVTFRCDPISEHNRLYWYRQTLGQGPEFLTYFQNEAQLEKSRLLSDRFSAERPKGSFSTLEIQRTEQGDSAMYLCASSSGGTAKRDTQYFGPGTRLTVL.

The chain combines TRBV27 with TRBJ2-3, with 10 bases aligning to TRBD2. J gave up 5 bases and V 2 bases, and 7 bases lay outside the gene matches. The CDR3 is 16 residues long. Germline-derived CDR1 and CDR2 are MNHEY and SMNVEV (reference sequence). The CDR3 region is CASSLGLAGVVDTQYF. The CDR3 DNA reads TGTGCCAGCAGTTTAGGGCTAGCGGGAGTAGTAGATACGCAGTATTTT.

The chain combines TRBV5-6 with TRBJ1-1; D is ambiguous. CDR1 and CDR2 from the germline V gene are SGHDT and YYEEEE. The CDR3 extends over 11 amino acids. The ends were cut back, 2 bases at V and 6 bases at J, with 5 bases in the middle. CDR3 residues: CASSFAAEAFF. The DNA of the CDR3 is TGTGCCAGCAGCTTCGCAGCTGAAGCTTTCTTT.

The rearrangement links TRBV5-1 to TRBJ2-5; weak D call: TRBD2 (7 bases). V was cut by 6 bases and J by 1 base, with 16 bases left in between. This CDR3 spans 15 amino acids. Germline CDR1 SGHRS, CDR2 YFSETQ. This CDR3 reads CASTKGGLAQETQYF. CDR3 DNA sequence: TGCGCCAGCACCAAGGGGGGGCTAGCCCAAGAGACCCAGTACTTC.

This chain links TRBV12-3 or TRBV12-4 with TRBJ1-2, with D uncertain. V lost 6 bases and J lost 4, with 12 bases in between. The CDR3 runs to 13 residues. CDR3 sequence reads: CASSHRVSYGYTF. The DNA for the CDR3 is TGTGCCAGCAGCCACCGGGTATCCTATGGCTACACCTTC.

J is TRBJ1-6 and V is TRBV19; the match to TRBD1 covers 7 bases. The CDR3 loop spans 17 amino acids. J was trimmed by 5 bases and V by 3 bases; bases with no gene match: 10. Germline V gene sequence: CDR1 LNHDA, CDR2 SQIVND (reference sequence). In DNA form, the CDR3 reads TGTGCCAGTAGTATTCGGTGGGTACAGGGGAATAATTCACCCCTCCACTTT. It specifies CASSIRWVQGNNSPLHF.

This rearrangement joins TRBV7-9 to TRBJ1-1; a weak D match, TRBD1 (5 bases). V shed 10 bases and J shed 3 bases, with 12 bases lying between them. This CDR3 is 12 amino acids long. Germline CDR1 SEHNR, CDR2 FQNEAQ (reference sequence). DNA of the CDR3: TGTGCCACTTCAGGGATTGACACTGAAGCTTTCTTT. Translation gives CATSGIDTEAFF. The full variable domain, in which reference TRBV7-9 and TRBJ1-1 provide the parts outside the CDR3, is DTGVSQNPRHKITKRGQNVTFRCDPISEHNRLYWYRQTLGQGPEFLTYFQNEAQLEKSRLLSDRFSAERPKGSFSTLEIQRTEQGDSAMYLCATSGIDTEAFFGQGTRLTVV.

This clone was recorded a few times. The chain recombines TRBV5-1 with TRBJ1-6; TRBD1 matches 11 bases. V lost 5 bases to trimming and J lost 6 bases; unmatched junction nucleotides: 7. The CDR3 has 16 residues. In germline, CDR1 is SGHRS, CDR2 YFSETQ. The CDR3 spells CASRPLGQGANSPLHF. CDR3 bases: TGCGCCAGCAGACCCCTCGGACAGGGGGCTAATTCACCCCTCCACTTT.

The gene calls are TRBV5-1 and TRBJ1-6; D gene unclear. The CDR3 totals 16 residues. Germline CDR1 is SGHRS and CDR2 is YFSETQ. V lost 5 bases and J 0 bases, leaving 12 bases between the germline ends. CDR3 region: CASRVAGSSYNSPLHF. CDR3 DNA sequence: TGCGCCAGCAGGGTCGCGGGGAGCTCCTATAATTCACCCCTCCACTTT.

Comment on this clone: This same CDR3 is encoded by further DNA sequences in the sample. This chain links TRBV6-5 with TRBJ1-2; possibly TRBD1 for D (5 bases). V shed 6 bases and J shed 2 bases, with 7 bases lying between them. The CDR3 runs to 12 residues. The germline CDR1 and CDR2 sequences are MNHEY and SVGAGI. CDR3 region: CASRGGNYGYTF. CDR3 nucleotide sequence: TGTGCCAGCAGGGGGGGGAACTATGGCTACACCTTC.

The chain combines TRBV6-6 with TRBJ2-7; 14 nucleotides line up with TRBD2. The CDR3 loop spans 16 amino acids. Trimming cost V 5 bases and J 4 bases; bases outside gene matches: 7. Germline-derived CDR1 and CDR2 are MNHNY and SVGAGI (reference sequence). The CDR3 loop reads CASSNPTSGGAYEQYF. Written as DNA, the CDR3 is TGTGCCAGCAGTAACCCGACTAGCGGGGGGGCGTACGAGCAGTACTTC.

The chain joins TRBV10-3 to TRBJ1-2; 9 nucleotides match TRBD1. V shed 3 bases and J 8 bases; nucleotides not matched to a gene: 4. The germline CDR1 and CDR2 sequences are ENHRY and SYGVKD. CDR3 length: 13 residues. The CDR3 loop is CAISEGTGSGYTF. CDR3 in DNA: TGTGCCATCAGTGAAGGGACAGGGAGCGGCTACACCTTC.

This chain joins TRBV5-1 and TRBJ1-3, with TRBD1 identical over 9 bases. The germline V gene encodes CDR1 SGHRS and CDR2 YFSETQ. The CDR3 runs to 15 residues. The V gene end was trimmed by 4 bases and the J gene end by 6 bases; junction bases not matched to a gene: 8. CDR3 in amino acids: CASSLGQGGLNTIYF. CDR3 coding DNA: TGCGCCAGCAGCCTGGGACAGGGTGGCTTAAACACCATATATTTT.

The V and J genes are TRBV7-2 and TRBJ2-1; TRBD2 is a possible D gene (5 bases). From germline, CDR1 is SGHTA and CDR2 FQGNSA. The V gene lost 5 bases and the J gene lost 4 bases, with 9 bases spanning the gap. This CDR3 has 13 amino acids. The CDR3 coding sequence is TGTGCCAGCAGCGTAACTAGTTACAATGAGCAGTTCTTC. Amino acids: CASSVTSYNEQFF.

The V call is TRBV7-9, the J call TRBJ1-3; TRBD1 might be the D (5 bases). V lost 3 bases and J 3 bases, leaving 18 bases between the germline ends. This CDR3 is 17 amino acids long. Per germline, CDR1 SEHNR and CDR2 FQNEAQ (reference sequence). The CDR3 DNA reads TGTGCCAGCAGCTTTGTTATCCCAGGGCCTTTTGGAAACACCATATATTTT. Protein sequence: CASSFVIPGPFGNTIYF.

The V and J genes are TRBV11-3 and TRBJ2-1; 10 nucleotides agree with TRBD2. Looked up from germline, CDR1 is SGHNT and CDR2 is YENEEA. CDR3 length equals 17 residues. Trimming at V came to 4 bases and at J to 9 bases, leaving 15 bases not matched to a gene. The DNA for the CDR3 is TGTGCCAGCAGCTCCGGACTAGCGGCGTCGTGGGGCGGTGAGCAGTTCTTC. Its translation: CASSSGLAASWGGEQFF.

The V and J genes are TRBV9 and TRBJ2-2; 11 bases fit TRBD1. The CDR3 covers 15 residues. CDR1 and CDR2 from the germline V gene are SGDLS and YYNGEE. V lost 4 bases to trimming and J lost 6 bases; unmatched junction nucleotides: 5. CDR3 residues: CASSWTGGSPGELFF. The CDR3 DNA follows: TGTGCCAGCAGCTGGACAGGGGGCAGTCCCGGGGAGCTGTTTTTT.

The CDR3 loop is CASRDRGQAKETQYF. Here the CDR3 DNA reads TGTGCCAGCAGGGACCGGGGACAAGCCAAAGAGACCCAGTACTTC. The chain links TRBV5-5 to TRBJ2-5, with a weak D call TRBD1 (6 bases). Per the germline V gene, CDR1 is SGHKS and CDR2 is YYEKEE (reference sequence). The V gene lost 5 bases and the J gene lost 3 bases, with 17 bases spanning the gap. The CDR3 has 15 residues.

The chain is built from TRBV7-9 and TRBJ1-1, with TRBD1 matching over 7 bases. Germline CDR1 and CDR2: SEHNR and FQNEAQ (reference sequence). The CDR3 loop spans 16 amino acids. The junction had 11 bases not matched to a gene; V was cut back by 1 base and J by 6 bases. The CDR3 DNA reads as TGTGCCAGCAGCTTAGAGAGGGCGACAGGGCGGCCTGAAGCTTTCTTT. Protein product: CASSLERATGRPEAFF.

The chain recombines TRBV3-1 (or the pseudogene TRBV3-2) with TRBJ1-2; 9 nucleotides match TRBD1. CDR3 length: 14 residues. J gave up 5 bases and V 0 bases, and 1 base lay outside the gene matches. Germline V gene sequence: CDR1 LGHDT, CDR2 YNNKEL (reference sequence). The CDR3 nucleotides are TGTGCCAGCAGCCAAGATGGGACAGGGTATGGCTACACCTTC. This codes for CASSQDGTGYGYTF.

V and J are TRBV20-1 and TRBJ2-1; a weak D match, TRBD1 (6 bases). The V end lost 3 bases, the J end lost 5 bases, and 11 bases lay between the germline ends. In germline, CDR1 is DFQATT, CDR2 SNEGSKA (reference sequence). This CDR3 comprises 13 residues. Here the CDR3 DNA reads TGCAGTGCTAGTAGCGACAGGCACAATGAGCAGTTCTTC. Residues: CSASSDRHNEQFF.

The chain is built from TRBV14 and TRBJ1-6; 7 nucleotides agree with TRBD1. There are 15 residues in the CDR3. Germline CDR1 and CDR2: SGHDN and FVKESK. The V gene end was trimmed by 5 bases and the J gene end by 5 bases; junction bases not matched to a gene: 6. The CDR3 spells CASSALGQDNSPLHF. CDR3 DNA: TGTGCCAGCAGCGCCCTCGGACAGGATAATTCACCCCTCCACTTT.

The gene calls are TRBV3-1 (or the pseudogene TRBV3-2) and TRBJ2-7; D is unresolved. Trimming stripped 5 bases from V and 2 bases from J, with 10 bases between. CDR1 is LGHDT and CDR2 is YNNKEL in the germline V gene (reference sequence). The CDR3 totals 13 residues. CDR3 residues: CASSSRLPYEQYV. The DNA for the CDR3 is TGTGCCAGCAGCTCCCGCCTACCCTACGAGCAGTACGTC.

This chain joins TRBV7-9 and TRBJ2-1; TRBD2 is a possible D gene (6 bases). V lost 1 base, J lost 10 bases, and 14 bases lay in between. This CDR3 region has 14 residues. Germline CDR1 SEHNR, CDR2 FQNEAQ (reference sequence). CDR3 sequence reads: CASSLGSPGLEQFF. CDR3 coding DNA: TGTGCCAGCAGCTTAGGCTCTCCGGGACTCGAGCAGTTCTTC.

V is TRBV7-9 and J is TRBJ1-2, with 9 bases identical to TRBD1. The germline CDR1 and CDR2 sequences are SEHNR and FQNEAQ (reference sequence). Losses at the gene ends were 1 base for V and 1 base for J; bases not matched to a gene: 10. This CDR3 is 18 amino acids long. CDR3 DNA sequence: TGTGCCAGCAGCTTAGGAGCGGGACAGGGATCCATTAACTATGGCTACACCTTC. Encoded protein: CASSLGAGQGSINYGYTF.

This sequence joins TRBV28 and TRBJ2-1; 7 bases fit TRBD2. After removal of 5 bases from V and 4 bases from J, the junction contained 17 bases not matched to a gene. The germline CDR1 and CDR2 sequences are MDHEN and SYDVKM. The CDR3 contains 18 residues. The CDR3 DNA reads TGTGCCAGCAGTCTCAAACGGGGGGACCCAAAAAAATACAATGAGCAGTTCTTC. Residues: CASSLKRGDPKKYNEQFF.

The chain carries TRBV5-6 and TRBJ2-5, with 8 bases lining up with TRBD2. V lost 7 bases, J lost 6 bases, and 11 bases stayed unmatched. From germline, CDR1 is SGHDT and CDR2 YYEEEE. The CDR3 spans 14 residues. This CDR3 reads CASQLAGLGKTQYF. In nucleotides, the CDR3 is TGTGCCAGCCAATTAGCGGGATTGGGTAAGACCCAGTACTTC.